The next 16 T cell receptor beta chains were all read from a single sample in a study of human thymus T cells. Thymus tissue for the work was resected from patients undergoing corrective heart surgery. Assay: immunoSEQ multiplex PCR; the TCRdb copy retains only in-frame clones and omits some. This table holds 60,000 to 75,000 clones, roughly 95% found once. The specimen was thymus tissue. These receptors were obtained from a girl less than two years old with a congenital heart defect but otherwise immunologically healthy.

This sequence joins TRBV29-1 and TRBJ2-7; D tentatively reads TRBD1 or TRBD2 (5 bases each). CDR1 is SQVTM, CDR2 ANQGSEA, per germline. Trimming cost V 6 bases and J 2 bases, with 14 bases left between them. This CDR3 is 13 amino acids long. The CDR3 sequence is CSVGEPGPYEQYF. The CDR3 DNA follows: TGCAGCGTGGGTGAACCGGGACCCTACGAGCAGTACTTC.

This chain links TRBV10-2 with TRBJ1-4; perhaps TRBD1 as D (5 bases). Trimming pared 4 bases from V and 7 bases from J, leaving 16 bases between. The CDR3 consists of 15 residues. The germline gives CDR1 WSHSY, CDR2 SAAADI. The CDR3 here is CASSGPPGLREKLFF. CDR3 in DNA: TGCGCCAGCAGTGGCCCACCGGGACTACGTGAAAAACTGTTTTTT.

The chain is built from TRBV5-6 and TRBJ2-2, with D uncertain. Germline CDR1 is SGHDT and CDR2 is YYEEEE. CDR3 length: 15 amino acids. The ends were cut back, 4 bases at V and 8 bases at J, with 18 bases in the middle. The CDR3 loop reads CASSEPGHRGGELFF. The CDR3 bases are TGTGCCAGCAGCGAACCCGGGCATAGAGGAGGGGAGCTGTTTTTT.

The rearrangement links TRBV19 to TRBJ2-2; tentatively, D is TRBD1 or TRBD2 (6 bases each). CDR1 and CDR2 (germline): LNHDA, SQIVND (reference sequence). V shed 0 bases and J shed 4 bases, with 15 bases lying between them. The CDR3 is 17 amino acids. The CDR3 region is CASSIDRVGGSTGELFF. The CDR3 nucleotides are TGTGCCAGTAGTATAGATCGAGTAGGGGGGTCCACCGGGGAGCTGTTTTTT.

The rearrangement uses TRBV28 and TRBJ1-1; D not certain. Deletions cut 5 bases from V and 2 bases from J, with 9 bases between. Looked up from germline, CDR1 is MDHEN and CDR2 is SYDVKM. The CDR3 consists of 13 residues. Written as DNA, the CDR3 is TGTGCCAGCAGTCAGATAAAAAACACTGAAGCTTTCTTT. It encodes CASSQIKNTEAFF.

V gene TRBV6-6 combines with J gene TRBJ2-7; the match to TRBD2 covers 9 bases. The CDR3 sequence is 14 residues long. Trimming took 3 bases from V and 5 from J; bases not matched to a gene: 5. CDR1 and CDR2 from the germline V gene are MNHNY and SVGAGI (reference sequence). CDR3 protein: CASSYSGSSNEQYF. For the CDR3, the DNA is TGTGCCAGCAGTTATAGCGGGAGTAGCAACGAGCAGTACTTC.

V is TRBV10-3 and J is TRBJ2-1; D may be TRBD2 (5 bases). Trimming took 4 bases from V and 0 from J, leaving 13 bases between them. Germline assignment: CDR1 ENHRY and CDR2 SYGVKD. CDR3 size: 16 residues. CDR3 in amino acids: CAISAPLGSSYNEQFF. The CDR3, as DNA: TGTGCCATCAGTGCCCCTCTAGGGAGCTCCTACAATGAGCAGTTCTTC.

The chain carries TRBV21-1 and TRBJ2-7; TRBD2 was called by the table and not checked on the DNA. TRBV21-1 is a listed pseudogene. The CDR3 contains 20 residues. CDR3 sequence (DNA): TGTGCCAGCAGCACAGACGGACTAGCGGACAACCGGCGGGCTCCCTACGAGCAGTACTTC. Protein product: CASSTDGLADNRRAPYEQYF.

This chain uses TRBV4-3 with TRBJ2-3; D unclear. Per germline, CDR1 LGHNA and CDR2 YSLEER. The CDR3 extends over 16 amino acids. The germline V and J ends were trimmed by 1 base and 6 bases, with 17 bases remaining between them. CDR3 DNA sequence: TGCGCCAGCAGCCAAGTTGACTCCTTACGAGAGGATACGCAGTATTTT. It yields the protein CASSQVDSLREDTQYF.

The chain links TRBV7-9 to TRBJ2-1; D possibly uses TRBD1 or TRBD2 (5 bases each). Germline-derived CDR1 and CDR2 are SEHNR and FQNEAQ (reference sequence). The CDR3 runs 16 residues. Trimming took 5 bases from V and 6 from J, leaving 20 bases between them. CDR3 coding DNA: TGTGCCAGCAGCCTAGAGGGACCAAAACCTCCCAATGAGCAGTTCTTC. Protein: CASSLEGPKPPNEQFF.

The chain combines TRBV4-1 with TRBJ2-1, with 14 bases matching TRBD2. Germline V CDR1 and CDR2: MGHRA, YSYEKL. The V segment lost 1 base and the J segment 8 bases; nucleotides outside the gene matches: 10. CDR3 length: 18 amino acids. In DNA form, the CDR3 reads TGCGCCAGCAGCCAAGGGGGAACCGGGACTAGCGGGAGCCATGAGCAGTTCTTC. As protein: CASSQGGTGTSGSHEQFF.

The rearrangement links TRBV2 to TRBJ1-2, with D uncertain. The CDR3 totals 14 residues. Germline CDR1 SNHLY, CDR2 FYNNEI. The V end was cut by 2 bases, the J end by 4 bases, with 11 bases between. CDR3: CASSEQARFYGYTF. In DNA, the CDR3 is TGTGCCAGCAGTGAACAGGCCAGGTTCTATGGCTACACCTTC.

This rearrangement joins TRBV28 to TRBJ2-7, with D possibly matching TRBD2 (6 bases). Germline-derived CDR1 and CDR2 are MDHEN and SYDVKM. Trimming removed 7 bases from V and 3 bases from J, with 22 bases in between. The CDR3 runs 16 residues. CDR3 sequence (DNA): TGTGCCAGCAACAGGAAGGCCAGGGAGGCCAACTACGAGCAGTACTTC. This encodes CASNRKAREANYEQYF.

The V gene is TRBV5-1, the J gene TRBJ2-7, with 8 bases that match TRBD1. In germline, CDR1 is SGHRS, CDR2 YFSETQ. J was trimmed by 4 bases and V by 4 bases; bases with no gene match: 10. This CDR3 has 15 residues. This CDR3 is CASSPQGDRGYEQYF. For the CDR3, the DNA is TGCGCCAGCAGCCCCCAGGGAGACAGGGGATACGAGCAGTACTTC.

CDR3 coding DNA: TGCAGCGTTTCGTTAGCCGGGAGGGACAATCTGAATGAGCAGTTCTTC. This gives the protein CSVSLAGRDNLNEQFF. V is TRBV29-1 and J is TRBJ2-1, with 8 bases matching TRBD2. With V trimmed by 5 bases and J by 7 bases, 16 bases remained unmatched. From germline, CDR1 is SQVTM and CDR2 ANQGSEA. The CDR3 contains 16 residues.

This chain uses TRBV25-1 with TRBJ2-1, with D possibly TRBD2 on 6 matching bases. The CDR3 extends over 15 amino acids. V shed 3 bases and J shed 8 bases, with 17 bases lying between them. CDR1 is MGHDK, CDR2 SYGVNS, per germline. CDR3 sequence (DNA): TGTGCCAGCAGTGAGGCGGGGTCATCTTCCGATGAGCAGTTCTTC. This encodes CASSEAGSSSDEQFF.